What follows are 30 T cell receptor beta chains derived from one specimen sequenced in a study of post-analysis software for immune sequencing data (dated by TCRdb to the mid-2010s). Overall results and qualifications from the work: Patients showed significantly higher frequencies than controls for 4 or 5 TRBV segments, among them TRBV5-6, TRBV5-1 and TRBV20-1.

What these receptors recognize is not known. Library preparation used PCR. TCRdb names Illumina HiSeq 2500 as the instrument used. To reduce PCR and sequencing biases, unique molecular identifiers were incorporated into the TCR beta cDNA libraries. Through fastp at Q25 and MiXCR, TCRdb rebuilt clones from the public reads, retaining in-frame beta chains. CDR3 protein duplicates are merged, each entry listing the most common genes and DNA. Recorded for this sample are about 560,000 distinct CDR3 sequences; around 44% of them occurred a single time. The biggest ten clones account for 1.5% to 2% of the sample. The sequenced sample consisted of blood. The source of these receptors is a girl aged 10-17 years with multiple sclerosis.

The count of this clonotype is one. The junction does not match germline at one end; this may be a read error. The gene calls are TRBV24-1 and TRBJ2-4, with D hard to call. The CDR3 length is 15 residues. Looked up from germline, CDR1 is KGHDR and CDR2 is SFDVKD. As DNA, the CDR3 is TGTGCCACAAGTGACCCAACCGAGGTGGGAAACATTCAGTACTTC. It yields the protein CATSDPTEVGNIQYF.

CDR3 protein: CSVGGGLAKNIQYF. For the CDR3, the DNA is TGCAGCGTTGGAGGGGGACTAGCCAAAAACATTCAGTACTTC. V gene TRBV29-1 combines with J gene TRBJ2-4, with D perhaps being TRBD1 or TRBD2 (6 bases each). Deletions cut 4 bases from V and 0 bases from J, with 10 bases between. This CDR3 is built from 14 residues. Germline V CDR1 and CDR2: SQVTM, ANQGSEA.

V is TRBV20-1 and J is TRBJ1-2; D remains ambiguous. Trimming left V 5 bases short and J 0 bases short, with 13 bases between. The CDR3 spans 14 residues. The germline V gene has CDR1 DFQATT and CDR2 SNEGSKA (reference sequence). In nucleotides, the CDR3 is TGCAGTGCTCAGACCCTAACAGCTAACTATGGCTACACCTTC. It is translated as CSAQTLTANYGYTF.

The chain is built from TRBV7-2 and TRBJ2-4, with D tentatively TRBD2 (6 bases). Germline V gene data show CDR1 as SGHTA and CDR2 as FQGNSA. The V gene lost 6 bases and the J gene lost 13 bases, with 16 bases spanning the gap. CDR3 length: 12 amino acids. CDR3: CASRLAPAGQYF. For the CDR3, the DNA is TGTGCCAGCAGACTAGCCCCCGCCGGGCAGTACTTC.

The gene calls are TRBV7-2 and TRBJ2-3; D is unclear. Germline CDR1 reads SGHTA; CDR2 reads FQGNSA. Between the trimmed V and J ends, which lost 2 bases and 3 bases, there was a span of 18 bases. This CDR3 is 17 amino acids long. The CDR3 nucleotides read TGTGCCAGCAGCTTACTCAAGGGCCGAGTGATTACAGATACGCAGTATTTT. This encodes CASSLLKGRVITDTQYF.

This clonotype was detected only a few times. The V and J genes are TRBV10-3 and TRBJ1-1; D unresolved. Germline lookup yields CDR1 ENHRY and CDR2 SYGVKD. This CDR3 region has 13 residues. The V end was cut by 8 bases, the J end by 2 bases, with 12 bases between. The CDR3 DNA sequence: TGTGCCATCTGTCACGACTTAAACACTGAAGCTTTCTTT. This codes for CAICHDLNTEAFF.

This chain uses TRBV20-1 with TRBJ2-5; 8 nucleotides match TRBD2. The CDR3 length is 14 residues. With V trimmed by 8 bases and J by 2 bases, 10 bases remained unmatched. CDR1 and CDR2 (germline): DFQATT, SNEGSKA (reference sequence). CDR3 amino acids: CSSIPGTSQETQYF. The CDR3, as DNA: TGCAGTTCAATTCCCGGGACTAGTCAAGAGACCCAGTACTTC.

V usage is TRBV7-2 and J usage is TRBJ2-2, with 7 bases identical to TRBD1. From germline, CDR1 is SGHTA and CDR2 FQGNSA. The V segment lost 4 bases and the J segment 7 bases; nucleotides outside the gene matches: 6. The CDR3 totals 14 residues. In nucleotides, the CDR3 is TGTGCCAGCAGCTCGGGACAGTCAGGCGGGGAGCTGTTTTTT. It codes for CASSSGQSGGELFF.

This chain links TRBV6-5 with TRBJ2-5; no firm D call. The end of the DNA aligns better with TRBJ2-7, so the J call may be wrong. This CDR3 comprises 14 residues. The germline V gene has CDR1 MNHEY and CDR2 SVGAGI. This CDR3 is CASSPDILAYEQYF. CDR3 coding DNA: TGTGCCAGCAGTCCAGACATACTCGCCTACGAGCAGTACTTC.

This clonotype has just a few counts. The chain combines TRBV27 with TRBJ2-1; the match to TRBD2 covers 8 bases. The CDR3 runs 11 residues. Trimming cost V 4 bases and J 13 bases; bases outside gene matches: 3. In germline, CDR1 is MNHEY, CDR2 SMNVEV (reference sequence). The CDR3 loop reads CASSSGTSQFF. CDR3 DNA: TGTGCCAGCAGTTCGGGGACTAGTCAGTTCTTC.

The chain combines TRBV4-1 with TRBJ2-3; possible D gene TRBD1, 6 bases. Trimming stripped 4 bases from V and 5 bases from J, with 13 bases between. Germline loops: CDR1 MGHRA, CDR2 YSYEKL. The CDR3 is 14 residues long. CDR3 in DNA: TGCGCCAGCAGCCCACGACAGGCGCGAGATACGCAGTATTTT. Amino acids: CASSPRQARDTQYF.

In its sample, this clonotype was seen once. The chain couples TRBV20-1 to TRBJ1-2; 8 positions agree with TRBD1. The J segment lost 3 bases and the V segment lost 4 bases, leaving 4 bases of the junction unmatched. Per the germline V gene, CDR1 is DFQATT and CDR2 is SNEGSKA (reference sequence). The CDR3 has 13 residues. CDR3 loop: CSATGGADYGYTF. CDR3 nucleotide sequence: TGCAGTGCTACAGGGGGCGCAGACTATGGCTACACCTTC.

The sample holds many counts of this clonotype. The CDR3 DNA sequence: TGTGCCAGCAGTTTTGGAGGGGGCGGCTACGAGCAGTACTTC. This sequence encodes CASSFGGGGYEQYF. The chain links TRBV12-3 or TRBV12-4 to TRBJ2-7, with D maybe TRBD1 (7 bases). Trimming removed 3 bases from V and 3 bases from J, with 12 bases in between. The CDR3 is 14 amino acids.

The chain has TRBV12-3 or TRBV12-4 and TRBJ1-2, with 7 bases identical to TRBD1. CDR3 length equals 12 residues. V lost 6 bases and J lost 8; bases outside the gene matches: 6. In nucleotides, the CDR3 is TGTGCCAGCAGCCGGGGACAGTCGGGCTACACCTTC. Protein sequence: CASSRGQSGYTF.

This clonotype was found a few times. The CDR3 coding sequence is TGCAGTGCTAGAATACAGGGATCAGATACGCAGTATTTT. This codes for CSARIQGSDTQYF. The chain uses TRBV20-1 and TRBJ2-3; weak D call: TRBD1 (6 bases). Germline CDR1 reads DFQATT; CDR2 reads SNEGSKA (reference sequence). This CDR3 has 13 residues. V lost 2 bases to trimming and J lost 4 bases, with 10 bases between them.

The chain combines TRBV30 with TRBJ2-1; the D is unclear. CDR3 length: 12 amino acids. V was trimmed by 5 bases and J by 0 bases, leaving 5 bases between them. Germline values: CDR1 GTSNPN, CDR2 SVGIG (reference sequence). CDR3 region: CAWDSSYNEQFF. The CDR3 nucleotides read TGTGCCTGGGACTCCTCCTACAATGAGCAGTTCTTC.

This clonotype was seen only a few times. V is TRBV12-3 or TRBV12-4 and J is TRBJ1-4; D not resolved. The V and J ends lost 1 base and 7 bases respectively, with 13 bases between them. The CDR3 has 15 residues. CDR3 sequence (DNA): TGTGCCAGCAGTTTAGGCGTACGGGCCGGTGAAAAACTGTTTTTT. Translation gives CASSLGVRAGEKLFF.

With regard to this clonotype: At one end, the junction sequence differs from germline, possibly due to a read error. The V and J genes are TRBV20-1 and TRBJ2-5, with 12 nucleotides matching TRBD2. Looked up from germline, CDR1 is DFQATT and CDR2 is SNEGSKA (reference sequence). The length of the CDR3 is 18 residues. DNA for the CDR3: TGCAGTGCCCAGAGGGCTAGCGGGGGGGCGCGGTACCAAGAGGCCCAGTACTTC. Encoded protein: CSAQRASGGARYQEAQYF.

This sequence joins TRBV3-1 and TRBJ2-1; the D is unclear. This CDR3 has 12 amino acids. Deletions cut 5 bases from V and 5 bases from J, with 7 bases between. Germline CDR1 is LGHDT and CDR2 is YNNKEL (reference sequence). DNA of the CDR3: TGTGCCAGCAGCGGCCTTGACAATGAGCAGTTCTTC. Encoded protein: CASSGLDNEQFF.

This clonotype showed up just a few times. The chain joins TRBV6-5 to TRBJ2-3; 13 bases line up with TRBD2. The CDR3 has 15 residues. Germline CDR1 is MNHEY and CDR2 is SVGAGI. Trimming took 3 bases from V and 7 from J; bases not matched to a gene: 4. The DNA of the CDR3 is TGTGCCAGCAGTTATCAGGGACTAGCGGGGAATACGCAGTATTTT. Translation: CASSYQGLAGNTQYF.

The rearrangement joins TRBV12-3 or TRBV12-4 to TRBJ2-5; D may correspond to TRBD1 or TRBD2 (5 bases each). The CDR3 totals 15 residues. Trimming stripped 0 bases from V and 5 bases from J, with 13 bases between. The CDR3 DNA sequence: TGTGCCAGCAGTTTAGCGGCAGGGTCGGGGGAGACCCAGTACTTC. It yields the protein CASSLAAGSGETQYF.

In nucleotides, the CDR3 is TGCAGTGCGCGGGGAATCTATGGCTACACCTTC. This codes for CSARGIYGYTF. The chain links TRBV20-1 to TRBJ1-2; D gene uncertain. There are 11 residues in the CDR3. Per the germline V gene, CDR1 is DFQATT and CDR2 is SNEGSKA (reference sequence). Trimming removed 6 bases at V and 4 bases at J, with 9 bases between.

The chain is built from TRBV12-3 or TRBV12-4 and TRBJ2-4; the D gene could be TRBD1 or TRBD2 (5 bases each). The CDR3 runs 13 residues. Trimming shortened V by 3 bases and J by 6 bases, and 9 bases separated the two germline ends. This CDR3 reads CASSFEGPNIQYF. CDR3 in DNA: TGTGCCAGCAGTTTCGAGGGACCAAACATTCAGTACTTC.

This clonotype was found a few times. The V gene is TRBV7-2, the J gene TRBJ2-7; 7 bases fit TRBD2. Germline assignment: CDR1 SGHTA and CDR2 FQGNSA. J gave up 1 base and V 4 bases, and 13 bases lay outside the gene matches. This CDR3 comprises 17 residues. The CDR3 DNA reads as TGTGCCAGCAGCTCCGTTACTAGCGCCCAGCGGTCCTACGAGCAGTACTTC. It yields the protein CASSSVTSAQRSYEQYF.

The CDR3 region is CSAPGLAGGADTQYF. The CDR3 DNA follows: TGCAGTGCTCCAGGACTAGCGGGAGGTGCAGATACGCAGTATTTT. The V gene is TRBV20-1, the J gene TRBJ2-3; 14 bases fit TRBD2. CDR3 length equals 15 residues. The V and J ends lost 5 bases and 4 bases, in that order; junction bases with no gene match: 5. CDR1 is DFQATT and CDR2 is SNEGSKA in the germline V gene (reference sequence).

V is TRBV20-1 and J is TRBJ2-5, with 7 nucleotides matching TRBD2. There are 12 residues in the CDR3. Germline V lookup: CDR1 DFQATT, CDR2 SNEGSKA (reference sequence). CDR3 in amino acids: CSAGTTEETQYF. As DNA, the CDR3 is TGCAGCGCCGGGACTACTGAAGAGACCCAGTACTTC.

CDR3 region: CASSLDLKGRLGQPQHF. DNA for the CDR3: TGTGCCAGCAGCTTAGATCTTAAAGGGCGCCTAGGTCAGCCCCAGCATTTT. The chain combines TRBV11-3 with TRBJ1-5; D gene unclear. This CDR3 is 17 amino acids long. Trimming took 0 bases from V and 6 from J, leaving 18 bases between them. Germline CDR1 SGHNT, CDR2 YENEEA. Together with reference TRBV11-3 and TRBJ1-5, the CDR3 gives the full variable domain: EAGVVQSPRYKIIEKKQPVAFWCNPISGHNTLYWYLQNLGQGPELLIRYENEEAVDDSQLPKDRFSAERLKGVDSTLKIQPAELGDSAVYLCASSLDLKGRLGQPQHFGDGTRLSIL.

CDR3 amino acids: CASGGDSFSEQYF. Written as DNA, the CDR3 is TGTGCTAGTGGTGGGGACTCGTTTTCCGAGCAGTACTTC. The chain employs TRBV12-5 and TRBJ2-5; tentative D call: TRBD2 (6 bases). The DNA end favors TRBJ2-7, so the J call may be wrong. Per germline, CDR1 LGHNT and CDR2 FRNRAP. The CDR3 extends over 13 amino acids.

The CDR3 is CASSSQGALRWSYTF. In DNA, the CDR3 is TGTGCCAGCAGCTCGCAAGGGGCTCTTCGATGGAGCTACACCTTC. The gene calls are TRBV7-8 and TRBJ1-2; D might be TRBD1 (5 bases). The germline V gene encodes CDR1 SGHVS and CDR2 FQNEAQ. The CDR3 is made up of 15 amino acids. V lost 4 bases to trimming and J lost 9 bases, with 21 bases between them.

This chain connects TRBV7-2 to TRBJ2-3, with 9 bases fitting TRBD2. V was clipped by 3 bases and J by 6 bases; unmatched bases: 4. CDR1 is SGHTA and CDR2 is FQGNSA in the germline V gene. The CDR3 covers 14 residues. This CDR3 reads CASSFYGLADTQYF. The CDR3 nucleotides are TGTGCCAGCAGCTTCTACGGACTAGCGGATACGCAGTATTTT.